The following is a T cell receptor beta chain sequence with its context. Its cognate antigen is unknown. This sample was taken from a study of cytomegalovirus exposure and HLA in healthy donors. Study-level points and caveats: What a later analysis reportedly showed was that an Asian-associated ancestry cluster had fewer N-insertions than the approximately 700-donor mean.

The germline CDR1 and CDR2 sequences are SGHDN and FVKESK. CDR3 size: 15 residues. J was trimmed by 7 bases and V by 0 bases; bases with no gene match: 5. The PCR made use of 60 Vbeta and 13 Jbeta primers. Only in-frame clones appear in the TCRdb table, and some are missing; sequencing was by immunoSEQ multiplex PCR. In total, the table holds 140,000 to 150,000 clones. V usage is TRBV14 and J usage is TRBJ1-2, with 10 bases lining up with TRBD1. This TCR was sampled from a male donor in good health and CMV-seronegative. The sequencing sample was made of PBMCs. CDR3 protein: CASSQDLRQGAGYTF. CDR3 DNA sequence: TGTGCCAGCAGCCAAGATTTGAGACAGGGGGCTGGCTACACCTTC.